The clone carrying this T cell receptor (beta chain) was picked up a small number of times. Its matching antigen is unknown. The source of the sample is a study of cytomegalovirus exposure and HLA in healthy donors. Whole-study findings and limits: Most TCR beta V segments were productive about 87% or about 30% of the time in an earlier analysis. Sequence variants that were highly shared formed a cluster that was likely a sequencing artifact.

The study ran its PCR with 60 Vbeta and 13 Jbeta primers. In the original analysis: A later analysis counted 70 million to 85 million unique TCR beta chains, some 11 million shared. Repertoires were generated with immunoSEQ multiplex PCR, while TCRdb's copy carries only in-frame clones and drops some. That table furnishes V, J and clone size, whereas the DNA furnished D and trimming. This sample has 150,000 to 200,000 clones, with 9.5% found just once. The origin of this receptor is a woman aged 25-40 years in good health and CMV-seropositive. Sequencing was carried out using PBMCs.

CDR3 nucleotide sequence: TGCAGAGCGGAAGAGACCCAGTACTTC. As protein: CRAEETQYF. The gene calls are TRBV20-1 and TRBJ2-5; D is perhaps TRBD2 (5 bases). The CDR3 totals 9 residues. Germline V gene sequence: CDR1 DFQATT, CDR2 SNEGSKA (reference sequence).